This T cell receptor beta chain came from a study of blood T cells in healthy people across ages. Whole-study results and caveats: The unsorted PBMCs prevented any conclusive comparison of naive versus antigen-experienced cells.

A sample-barcoded 5' primer and a J-beta primer mix were used in a second PCR of roughly 7 to 12 cycles. Each of the cDNA molecules was tagged by a template-switch adaptor with 12 random nucleotides. MiXCR, run by TCRdb on the 5' RACE reads, gives a single entry per CDR3 protein. The sample carries about 640,000 distinct CDR3 sequences, about 54% recorded once. As concerns this clonotype: Antigen specificity is unknown.

The clonotype was recovered from a man in his 60s in good health. Specimen: blood.

The CDR3 DNA sequence: TGTGCCAGCAGCCTGGACGGCGGTTCCTACAATGAGCAGTTCTTC. This gives the protein CASSLDGGSYNEQFF. The rearrangement uses TRBV3-1 and TRBJ2-1, with D hard to call. The V gene's germline CDR1 is LGHDT and CDR2 YNNKEL (reference sequence). The CDR3 is made up of 15 amino acids. The V end lost 4 bases, the J end lost 1 base, and 11 bases lay between the germline ends.